This T cell receptor beta chain was captured in a study of vaccination effects on CD4 cells after COVID-19. This CDR3 is 17 amino acids long. Germline trimming cut 1 base from V and 2 bases from J; bases unmatched to any gene: 8. CDR1 is LGHNA and CDR2 is YNFKEQ in the germline V gene. Here immunoSEQ multiplex PCR was the method, and the copy in TCRdb shows in-frame clones only, minus some. The data show around 24,000 clones, around 70% seen once. Expansion of antigen-specific CD4+ T cells with viral peptide pools was carried out by the ViraFEST assay before sequencing. Upon completion of 10 to 11 days in culture, CD4+ T cells were isolated. Vaccinees lacked prior SARS-CoV-2 infection and tested negative for nucleocapsid antibodies. The culture medium for 1.5 million to 2.5 million PBMC per well included about 10 IU/ml IL-2 and about 9.1 ug/ml peptides. The authors replaced half the medium with IL-2 medium on days 3 and 7.

Broader study findings: Common cold coronavirus cross-reactivity was shown by only 1 of 255 vaccine-induced clones in healthy vaccinees.

With regard to this clone: Its antigen is as yet unknown.

Material: CD4+ T cells from PBMCs cultured with SARS-CoV-2 spike peptides, obtained before COVID-19 vaccination. The TCR was taken from a human donor who received a COVID-19 vaccine. The V gene is TRBV4-2, the J gene TRBJ2-3, with TRBD2 matching 8 bases. The CDR3 spells CASSQVRAGASTDTQYF. The CDR3 bases are TGTGCCAGCAGCCAAGTGCGAGCGGGGGCCTCCACAGATACGCAGTATTTT.